This T cell receptor beta chain is from a study of naive and memory T cell subsets. Study conclusions and caveats: Each distinct alpha or beta sequence counts as one clonotype. Over 85% of naive TCR sequences appeared only once, unlike memory subsets.

Both TRBC1 and TRBC2 were covered by a beta constant-region primer of two equimolar oligonucleotides. TCRdb passed the UMI-ligation and nested PCR reads through MiXCR, listing each CDR3 protein once. The sample lists approximately 82,000 distinct CDR3 sequences, around 6.5% occurring once. Germline CDR1 reads MNHEY; CDR2 reads SVGEGT. Trimming shortened V by 3 bases and J by 3 bases, and 8 bases separated the two germline ends. This CDR3 spans 13 amino acids. This clonotype came up many times. The antigen is undetermined. The chain links TRBV6-2 or TRBV6-3 to TRBJ1-1; D gene ambiguous. This clonotype was obtained from a human donor in good health. The specimen sequenced was central memory CD4+ T cells from blood. CDR3 amino acids: CASSYNRDTEAFF. The CDR3 nucleotides read TGTGCCAGCAGTTATAACAGAGACACTGAAGCTTTCTTT.